A single T cell receptor (beta chain) is shown here with its context. These data originate in a study of control samples from healthy donors and cancer patients. The germline V gene has CDR1 MNHNS and CDR2 SASEGT. V shed 2 bases and J shed 6 bases, with 11 bases lying between them. There are 15 residues in the CDR3. The method was immunoSEQ multiplex PCR; TCRdb's version includes in-frame clones alone and lacks a portion of them. The sample gives roughly 220,000 clones, around 94% of which show up once; about 1.6% is in the top ten. Sequencing used blood. The rearrangement joins TRBV6-1 to TRBJ1-6; D might be TRBD1 (5 bases). The TCR originated in a man between 50 and 59 years old in good health. CDR3 sequence reads: CASSEQGRANSPLHF. The CDR3 DNA follows: TGTGCCAGCAGTGAACAGGGCAGGGCTAATTCACCCCTCCACTTT.